A single sample gave rise to the 2 T cell receptor beta chains below, sequenced in a study of T cell repertoires in cytomegalovirus infection. TCRdb analysed the reads with MiXCR anew, one entry per CDR3 protein. The repertoire holds around 550,000 distinct CDR3 sequences, with approximately 26% as singletons. What was sequenced was PBMCs. These receptor sequences come from a human donor in good health (CMV status not recorded). Some clones in this sample may be carry-over from other donors' samples.

This chain uses TRBV19 with TRBJ2-1; 7 bases align to TRBD2. The CDR3 loop spans 13 amino acids. The germline V gene encodes CDR1 LNHDA and CDR2 SQIVND (reference sequence). The V segment lost 5 bases and the J segment 7 bases; nucleotides outside the gene matches: 5. The DNA for the CDR3 is TGTGCCAGTAGTCGGGGGGTTCCTAATGAGCAGTTCTTC. Residues: CASSRGVPNEQFF.

The chain joins TRBV19 to TRBJ1-2, with 9 bases aligning to TRBD1. The CDR3 is 17 amino acids. Germline CDR1 reads LNHDA; CDR2 reads SQIVND (reference sequence). J gave up 5 bases and V 5 bases, and 15 bases lay outside the gene matches. The CDR3, as DNA: TGTGCCAGTAGTGTTCCGGGACAGGGAGCATGGTGGTATGGCTACACCTTC. It codes for CASSVPGQGAWWYGYTF.